The clone carrying this TCR beta chain was found a few times. The antigen is unknown. These data originate in a study of T cells after yellow fever vaccination. Study-level information: SMART-Seq v4 Ultra Low Input handled preparation of low-cell-number fractions. The study, taken as a whole, reports: The booster saw the reappearance of most primary-vaccination clones (approximately 96% CD4, roughly 90% CD8). Contamination by abundant bulk-population clonotypes could be present in FACS-sorted repertoires.

As TCR cDNA was made by 5'RACE template switching, a universal primer site and UMIs were added. Each CDR3 protein is one row after TCRdb ran MiXCR on the 5' RACE reads. The sample contains approximately 340,000 distinct CDR3 sequences, over 8% of which appear only once. The TCR comes from a man aged 18 to 29 who received the YFV17D yellow fever vaccine. This specimen was PBMCs, taken on the day of the first yellow fever vaccination.

CDR3: CASNLYEETQYF. The DNA for the CDR3 is TGTGCCAGCAACCTCTATGAAGAGACCCAGTACTTC. The chain joins TRBV2 to TRBJ2-5, with D hard to call. Looked up from germline, CDR1 is SNHLY and CDR2 is FYNNEI. Between the trimmed V and J ends, which lost 7 bases and 3 bases, there was a span of 9 bases. The CDR3 has 12 amino acids.